The clone carrying this T cell receptor (beta chain) was observed a few times. Its antigen is still unknown. The data stem from a study of response to subunit inactivated influenza vaccine. Study observations and caveats: Few new T cells, the authors suggested, are recruited by each seasonal influenza vaccination.

Using its own MiXCR run on the RT-PCR reads, TCRdb lists one record per CDR3 protein. The top ten hold around 13% of the sample, which has 400,000 to 650,000 distinct CDR3 sequences, roughly 7.9% seen once. Germline V gene lookup returns CDR1 MNHEY and CDR2 SVGAGI. Trimming removed 0 bases at V and 3 bases at J, with 12 bases between. This CDR3 spans 15 amino acids. The rearrangement uses TRBV6-5 and TRBJ2-7; TRBD2 is a possible D gene (6 bases). The material was PBMCs from blood, obtained less than 30 months after vaccination. The sequence was obtained from a man between 50 and 69 years old who received an inactivated influenza vaccine. The CDR3 DNA sequence: TGTGCCAGCAGTTACTCGTTGACTAGGGGCTACGAGCAGTACTTC. Translating gives CASSYSLTRGYEQYF.